What follows are 15 T cell receptor beta chains derived from one specimen sequenced in a study of T cell clonotyping in hematopoietic cell transplantation. The repertoire was sequenced with immunoSEQ multiplex PCR; TCRdb's copy has only in-frame clones and lacks some. The sample records just under 7,500 clones, more than 75% being singletons. Described time point: recipient sample about 28 days before transplant, after cytoreduction. The specimen comprised peripheral blood mononuclear cells, sampled before stem cell transplant. The source is a man in his sixties with acute myeloid leukemia. Some clones in this sample may be carry-over from other donors' samples.

As for this clone: This specimen includes other DNA sequences encoding the same CDR3. V usage is TRBV19 and J usage is TRBJ1-5, with 10 bases matching TRBD1. With 2 bases clipped from V and 0 bases from J, the junction kept 1 base outside the gene matches. The CDR3 extends over 16 amino acids. Germline V CDR1 and CDR2: LNHDA, SQIVND (reference sequence). CDR3 in amino acids: CASSIRTGGSNQPQHF. CDR3 DNA sequence: TGTGCCAGTAGTATAAGGACAGGGGGTAGCAATCAGCCCCAGCATTTT.

J is TRBJ2-1 and V is TRBV5-1; 8 bases align to TRBD2. The J segment lost 2 bases and the V segment lost 5 bases, leaving 6 bases of the junction unmatched. This CDR3 region has 15 residues. Germline loops: CDR1 SGHRS, CDR2 YFSETQ. In DNA form, the CDR3 reads TGCGCCAGCAGACCCACTAGCGGTACCTACAATGAGCAGTTCTTC. Its translation is CASRPTSGTYNEQFF.

The V gene is TRBV30, the J gene TRBJ2-1; 10 bases are a match to TRBD2. The CDR3 contains 14 residues. With V trimmed by 3 bases and J by 9 bases, 8 bases remained unmatched. Germline V gene lookup returns CDR1 GTSNPN and CDR2 SVGIG (reference sequence). The CDR3 nucleotides read TGTGCCTGGAGGATCGAGCGGGGGGGCTTTGAGCAGTTCTTC. This codes for CAWRIERGGFEQFF.

The chain recombines TRBV6-1 with TRBJ1-5; 7 bases fit TRBD1. CDR3 length: 15 amino acids. Germline CDR1 is MNHNS and CDR2 is SASEGT. V lost 5 bases and J lost 4; bases outside the gene matches: 8. CDR3 bases: TGTGCCAGCAGTCTCGGGACAGTCAATAATCAGCCCCAGCATTTT. It codes for CASSLGTVNNQPQHF.

The chain is built from TRBV13 and TRBJ2-5; 10 nucleotides match TRBD1. Germline V gene data show CDR1 as PRHDT and CDR2 as FYEKMQ (reference sequence). The CDR3 is 16 residues long. Trimming took 1 base from V and 3 from J; bases not matched to a gene: 5. The CDR3 sequence is CASSLEGQGFEETQYF. In DNA form, the CDR3 reads TGTGCCAGCAGCTTAGAGGGACAGGGGTTCGAAGAGACCCAGTACTTC.

This CDR3 reads CASSMWGWNTEAFF. DNA for the CDR3: TGTGCCAGTAGTATGTGGGGGTGGAACACTGAAGCTTTCTTT. V and J are TRBV19 and TRBJ1-1; a possible D gene is TRBD1 (5 bases). The CDR3 has 14 amino acids. Deletions cut 3 bases from V and 1 base from J, with 9 bases between. The germline gives CDR1 LNHDA, CDR2 SQIVND (reference sequence).

The chain links TRBV14 to TRBJ2-6, with 7 bases aligning to TRBD2. V trimming: 1 base; J trimming: 0 bases; junction bases outside the gene matches: 15. The CDR3 has 21 residues. CDR1 is SGHDN, CDR2 FVKESK, per germline. CDR3 protein: CASSQVGGFVFSASGANVLTF. CDR3 nucleotides: TGTGCCAGCAGCCAAGTGGGAGGGTTCGTTTTCTCGGCCTCTGGGGCCAACGTCCTGACTTTC. Supplemented by reference TRBV14 and TRBJ2-6, the full variable domain reads EAGVTQFPSHSVIEKGQTVTLRCDPISGHDNLYWYRRVMGKEIKFLLHFVKESKQDESGMPNNRFLAERTGGTYSTLKVQPAELEDSGVYFCASSQVGGFVFSASGANVLTFGAGSRLTVL.

The chain combines TRBV10-2 with TRBJ1-1; TRBD1 matches 7 bases. CDR3 length: 14 residues. With V trimmed by 3 bases and J by 8 bases, 9 bases remained unmatched. Germline lookup yields CDR1 WSHSY and CDR2 SAAADI. This CDR3 is CASSDSGGPSEAFF. In nucleotides, the CDR3 is TGCGCCAGCAGTGATTCAGGGGGACCATCCGAAGCTTTCTTT.

V usage is TRBV28 and J usage is TRBJ1-5; D uncertain. This CDR3 is 13 amino acids long. The V gene lost 8 bases and the J gene lost 5 bases, with 13 bases spanning the gap. Per the germline V gene, CDR1 is MDHEN and CDR2 is SYDVKM. The CDR3 nucleotides are TGTGCCAGCGGTGGCGGACTTTATCAGCCCCAGCATTTT. It codes for CASGGGLYQPQHF.

The rearrangement joins TRBV5-8 to TRBJ1-1; D call uncertain. Germline V gives CDR1 SGHTS, CDR2 YDEGEE. Trimming stripped 0 bases from V and 4 bases from J, with 4 bases between. The CDR3 runs to 12 residues. CDR3 in DNA: TGTGCCAGCAGCTTGGTGGCCACTGAAGCTTTCTTT. It is translated as CASSLVATEAFF.

The chain links TRBV5-1 to TRBJ2-6; D perhaps matches TRBD1 (6 bases). The CDR3 runs 16 residues. Looked up from germline, CDR1 is SGHRS and CDR2 is YFSETQ. The V end was cut by 3 bases, the J end by 0 bases, with 10 bases between. The CDR3 nucleotides are TGCGCCAGCAGCTGGGGGCAACGCTCTGGGGCCAACGTCCTGACTTTC. This translates into CASSWGQRSGANVLTF. The whole variable domain, filled in from reference TRBV5-1 and TRBJ2-6, reads KAGVTQTPRYLIKTRGQQVTLSCSPISGHRSVSWYQQTPGQGLQFLFEYFSETQRNKGNFPGRFSGRQFSNSRSEMNVSTLELGDSALYLCASSWGQRSGANVLTFGAGSRLTVL.

A single count supports this clone. The CDR3: CASSQDVAENIQYF. Here the CDR3 DNA reads TGTGCCAGCAGCCAAGATGTAGCGGAAAACATTCAGTACTTC. The chain employs TRBV4-2 and TRBJ2-4, with D possibly being TRBD2 (6 bases). Trimming removed 0 bases at V and 5 bases at J, with 8 bases between. CDR3 length: 14 residues. The V gene's germline CDR1 is LGHNA and CDR2 YNFKEQ.

A single count supports this clone. The chain uses TRBV11-2 and TRBJ1-1, with unresolved D. Trimming stripped 1 base from V and 1 base from J, with 4 bases between. The length of the CDR3 is 13 residues. CDR1 SGHAT and CDR2 FQNNGV come from the germline V gene. The CDR3 DNA reads as TGTGCCAGCAGCTTAGGTGAGAACACTGAAGCTTTCTTT. This sequence encodes CASSLGENTEAFF.

The chain carries TRBV10-3 and TRBJ2-2, with D perhaps being TRBD1 or TRBD2 (6 bases each). Germline V gene lookup returns CDR1 ENHRY and CDR2 SYGVKD. The CDR3 has 15 amino acids. V was trimmed by 10 bases and J by 1 base, leaving 16 bases between them. CDR3 sequence (DNA): TGTGCCACCAACTACGGGGGACAGAACACCGGGGAGCTGTTTTTT. As protein: CATNYGGQNTGELFF.

This chain connects TRBV5-1 to TRBJ1-1; D is possibly TRBD1 (6 bases). Germline V CDR1 and CDR2: SGHRS, YFSETQ. V was clipped by 6 bases and J by 1 base, with 16 bases between them. The CDR3 has 15 residues. The CDR3 nucleotides read TGCGCCAGCACCCCTGGGGGGGGCGAGAACACTGAAGCTTTCTTT. Translation: CASTPGGGENTEAFF.